Listed below are T cell receptor beta chains from one sample, sequenced in a study of blood T cells in healthy people across ages. TCRdb itself ran the 5' RACE reads through MiXCR, one entry per CDR3 protein. The sample gives fewer than 700,000 distinct CDR3 sequences, roughly 43% of which show up once; around 30% is in the top ten. The sample consisted of blood. The receptors originated from a man older than 75 in good health. Each CDR3 is given with its conserved first and last residue. Fields, in order: clone size, D gene, J gene, V gene, CDR3 DNA, CDR3 protein. The D gene is left open where the match is weak. Rows give clone size only sometimes, using once, few, many, or a class for an expanded clone.

clone_size: few; d_call: .; j_call: TRBJ2-3; v_call: TRBV25-1; cdr3_nt: TGTGCCAGCAGTGAATCTCCAGCCTATACGCAGTATTTT; cdr3_aa: CASSESPAYTQYF
clone_size: few; d_call: .; j_call: TRBJ1-1; v_call: TRBV12-3/TRBV12-4; cdr3_nt: TGTGCCAGCAGTTTTAGACTCCCTGAAGCTTTCTTT; cdr3_aa: CASSFRLPEAFF
clone_size: .; d_call: TRBD2; j_call: TRBJ2-3; v_call: TRBV7-3; cdr3_nt: TGTGCCAGCAGCTTAACGGAAGCGGGAGGTGGCACAGATACGCAGTATTTT; cdr3_aa: CASSLTEAGGGTDTQYF
clone_size: many; d_call: TRBD2; j_call: TRBJ2-1; v_call: TRBV7-2; cdr3_nt: TGTGCCAGCAACTCAGGTAGCGGGGGGGCTTTGAATGAGCAGTTCTTC; cdr3_aa: CASNSGSGGALNEQFF
clone_size: .; d_call: .; j_call: TRBJ2-1; v_call: TRBV15; cdr3_nt: TGTGCCACCGCAGGGGATGGTTTGGTCAATGGGCAGTTCTTC; cdr3_aa: CATAGDGLVNGQFF
clone_size: .; d_call: .; j_call: TRBJ2-3; v_call: TRBV5-1; cdr3_nt: TGCGCCAGCACCGTTCAAGGGGATACGCAGTATTTT; cdr3_aa: CASTVQGDTQYF
clone_size: .; d_call: TRBD2; j_call: TRBJ2-2; v_call: TRBV6-1; cdr3_nt: TGTGCCAGCAGTGAAGAGCGGGGGGGTGTCGGGGAGCTGTTTTTT; cdr3_aa: CASSEERGGVGELFF
clone_size: .; d_call: .; j_call: TRBJ2-7; v_call: TRBV5-1; cdr3_nt: TGCGCCAGCAGGCAAGGGACCGGCTCCTACAATGGGCAGTACTTC; cdr3_aa: CASRQGTGSYNGQYF
clone_size: .; d_call: .; j_call: TRBJ1-3; v_call: TRBV27; cdr3_nt: TGTGCCAGCAGTCAGGTACAGGGAAACACCATATATTTT; cdr3_aa: CASSQVQGNTIYF
clone_size: few; d_call: .; j_call: TRBJ2-5; v_call: TRBV6-2/TRBV6-3; cdr3_nt: TGTGCCAGCAGTTACGCGGGGGCGGGAGAGACCCAGTACTTC; cdr3_aa: CASSYAGAGETQYF
clone_size: .; d_call: TRBD1; j_call: TRBJ2-7; v_call: TRBV25-1; cdr3_nt: TGTGCCAGCAGTGAACCTGACGACAGGGACGAGCAGTACTTC; cdr3_aa: CASSEPDDRDEQYF
clone_size: .; d_call: TRBD1; j_call: TRBJ1-4; v_call: TRBV20-1; cdr3_nt: TGCAGTGCTAGGAGACCGGGACAGGGAGATGAAAAACTGTTTTTT; cdr3_aa: CSARRPGQGDEKLFF